The rows below give T cell receptor beta chains drawn from one sample of a study of blood T cell repertoires in COVID-19. Generated by immunoSEQ multiplex PCR, the TCRdb table keeps only in-frame clones and is missing some. The data contain 250,000 to 300,000 clones, roughly 80% of them singletons. Sequencing was performed on PBMCs or T cells enriched from blood (not recorded which). The receptor source for this set is a middle-aged man who had been exposed to COVID-19. CDR3s include the opening cysteine and the closing phenylalanine or tryptophan. The D gene is left open where the match is weak. Only some rows state a clone size, as once, few, many or a class for expanded clones.

j_call clone_size d_call v_call cdr3_aa cdr3_nt
TRBJ2-1 few NA TRBV9 CASSATGGPMHEQFF TGTGCCAGCAGCGCAACCGGAGGGCCGATGCATGAGCAGTTCTTC
TRBJ2-1 NA TRBD2 TRBV18 CASSPNLAGGGDTYNEQFF TGTGCCAGCTCACCTAATTTAGCGGGAGGCGGGGATACATACAATGAGCAGTTCTTC
TRBJ2-3 NA NA TRBV20-1 CSAPEADTQYF TGCAGTGCTCCGGAGGCAGATACGCAGTATTTT
TRBJ1-2 NA TRBD1 TRBV27 CASSLGGAGYTF TGTGCCAGCAGTCTAGGGGGCGCTGGCTACACCTTC
TRBJ2-1 NA NA TRBV30 CAWSTKGLEFF TGTGCCTGGAGTACAAAGGGACTGGAGTTCTTC
TRBJ2-3 few NA TRBV11-2 CASSFSGTDTQYF TGTGCCAGCAGCTTCTCGGGAACAGATACGCAGTATTTT
TRBJ2-2 many NA TRBV6-2/TRBV6-3 CASSLQGRDTGELFF TGTGCCAGCAGTCTTCAGGGGAGGGACACCGGGGAGCTGTTTTTT
TRBJ2-2 NA NA TRBV18 CASSPVNTGELFF TGTGCCAGCTCTCCCGTTAACACCGGGGAGCTGTTTTTT
TRBJ2-7 NA NA TRBV9 CASSATWTKNYGEQYF TGTGCCAGCAGCGCGACCTGGACAAAAAACTACGGGGAGCAGTACTTC
TRBJ1-2 NA NA TRBV6-9 CASSGGKANYGYTF TGTGCCAGCAGCGGGGGTAAAGCAAACTATGGCTACACCTTC
TRBJ1-2 few NA TRBV18 CASSPQGVRYGYTF TGTGCCAGCTCACCACAGGGGGTGAGATATGGCTACACCTTC
TRBJ1-1 NA NA TRBV27 CASSLQGNTEAFF TGTGCCAGCAGTCTCCAGGGGAACACTGAAGCTTTCTTT
TRBJ2-7 few NA TRBV23-1 CASRGQGVHSGSSYEQYF TGCGCCAGCAGAGGACAGGGGGTACATAGCGGGAGTTCCTACGAGCAGTACTTC
TRBJ2-7 few TRBD2 TRBV5-8 CASSPVERDYEQYF TGTGCCAGCAGCCCCGTCGAGCGGGACTACGAGCAGTACTTC
TRBJ1-1 once NA TRBV23-1 CASSQSRQGAGRTEAFF TGCGCCAGCAGTCAATCCCGGCAGGGAGCGGGCCGCACTGAAGCTTTCTTT
TRBJ2-3 NA TRBD2 TRBV19 CASSRDPGLVKYF TGTGCCAGTAGCCGGGACCCGGGACTAGTCAAGTATTTT
TRBJ1-2 NA NA TRBV30 CAWRRWGEGDHGYTF TGTGCCTGGAGACGGTGGGGCGAGGGGGACCATGGCTACACCTTC
TRBJ1-1 NA NA TRBV19 CASGLGGNTEAFF TGTGCCAGTGGCCTGGGGGGGAACACTGAAGCTTTCTTT
TRBJ1-2 NA TRBD1 TRBV14 CASSQEGTALPTNYGYTF TGTGCCAGCAGCCAAGAAGGGACAGCCCTCCCTACTAACTATGGCTACACCTTC
TRBJ1-2 few NA TRBV7-6 CASSLDIEGRTGYTF TGTGCCAGCAGCTTAGACATAGAGGGAAGGACTGGCTACACCTTC
TRBJ2-7 NA NA TRBV21-1 CASSKVRRDGMTYEQYF TGTGCCAGCAGCAAAGTCAGGAGGGACGGCATGACCTACGAGCAGTACTTC
TRBJ2-7 NA TRBD2 TRBV4-2 CASSQRLANEQYF TGTGCCAGCAGCCAGAGACTAGCGAACGAGCAGTACTTC
TRBJ2-3 many TRBD2 TRBV4-1 CASGLQREGTDTQYF TGCGCCAGCGGGTTGCAGCGGGAGGGCACAGATACGCAGTATTTT
TRBJ2-2 NA TRBD2 TRBV6-9 CASSPGTSGGCLTGELFF TGTGCCAGCAGCCCCGGGACTAGCGGGGGGTGTTTGACCGGGGAGCTGTTTTTT
TRBJ1-2 few TRBD1 TRBV6-5 CASSRTGVGGYTF TGTGCCAGCAGCCGGACAGGGGTCGGTGGCTACACCTTC
TRBJ2-2 NA TRBD1 TRBV11-3 CASSSGQGNTGELFF TGTGCCAGCAGCTCGGGACAGGGGAACACCGGGGAGCTGTTTTTT
TRBJ1-5 NA NA TRBV19 CASSPNPRYQPQHF TGTGCCAGTAGTCCGAACCCGAGGTATCAGCCCCAGCATTTT
TRBJ1-5 NA NA TRBV30 CAWRAGGDQPQHF TGTGCCTGGAGAGCGGGAGGGGATCAGCCCCAGCATTTT
TRBJ2-1 NA NA TRBV6-1 CASSELLIRYNEQFF TGTGCCAGCAGTGAACTACTCATCCGATACAATGAGCAGTTCTTC
TRBJ1-6 NA TRBD1 TRBV6-5 CASRQGAPYNSPLHF TGTGCCAGCAGACAGGGGGCGCCCTATAATTCACCCCTCCACTTT
TRBJ2-7 NA TRBD2 TRBV19 CASSPAGTNSPSGSYEQYF TGTGCCAGTAGTCCGGCCGGGACTAACTCCCCGTCAGGCTCCTACGAGCAGTACTTC
TRBJ1-1 NA NA TRBV6-5 CASSKRQNGNTEAFF TGTGCCAGCAGCAAAAGACAGAACGGGAACACTGAAGCTTTCTTT
TRBJ1-5 NA NA TRBV2 CASTGRGSRPQHF TGTGCCAGCACTGGCCGGGGGAGTCGGCCCCAGCATTTT
TRBJ2-5 NA TRBD2 TRBV7-8 CASSPHQTSGIAKETQYF TGTGCCAGCAGTCCCCACCAGACTAGCGGGATTGCTAAAGAGACCCAGTACTTC
TRBJ2-2 once NA TRBV5-1 CASSPINSGTNTGELFF TGCGCCAGCAGCCCAATCAATAGCGGCACGAATACCGGGGAGCTGTTTTTT
TRBJ2-3 NA TRBD2 TRBV19 CASSFRLAGLGDTQYF TGTGCCAGTAGTTTCCGACTAGCGGGACTAGGAGATACGCAGTATTTT
TRBJ2-7 NA NA TRBV14 CASSQIRTGEQYF TGTGCCAGCAGCCAGATCCGGACGGGAGAGCAGTACTTC
TRBJ2-7 NA NA TRBV18 CASTDRGRNEQYF TGTGCCAGCACCGATCGGGGTAGGAACGAGCAGTACTTC
TRBJ2-5 NA NA TRBV3-1/TRBV3-2 CASSPTTGTIKETQYF TGTGCCAGCAGCCCAACCACTGGGACAATTAAAGAGACCCAGTACTTC
TRBJ2-1 NA TRBD1 TRBV11-3 CASSLVGTGGVGNEQFF TGTGCCAGCAGCTTAGTCGGGACAGGGGGCGTTGGCAATGAGCAGTTCTTC
TRBJ2-7 NA TRBD2 TRBV4-1 CASSQARVTSATTFEQYF TGCGCCAGCAGCCAAGCACGAGTCACTAGCGCTACAACTTTCGAGCAGTACTTC
TRBJ1-1 NA NA TRBV6-5 CASSYGTGSSAFF TGTGCCAGCAGTTACGGAACAGGTTCTTCTGCTTTCTTT
TRBJ1-4 NA TRBD1 TRBV11-2 CASSSTGGRGNEKLFF TGTGCCAGCAGCTCTACAGGGGGCCGGGGGAATGAAAAACTGTTTTTT
TRBJ2-6 NA NA TRBV7-2 CASSLNAGGANVLTF TGTGCCAGCAGCTTAAACGCGGGTGGGGCCAACGTCCTGACTTTC
TRBJ2-7 NA TRBD1 TRBV10-3 CASGQGSTLYEQYF TGTGCCAGTGGACAGGGATCTACACTCTACGAGCAGTACTTC
TRBJ2-1 NA NA TRBV5-1 CASSLAVAVGQDEQFF TGCGCCAGCAGCTTGGCTGTGGCCGTCGGTCAGGATGAGCAGTTCTTC
TRBJ1-5 NA NA TRBV24-1 CATSDTRSNQPQHF TGTGCCACCAGTGATACACGTAGCAATCAGCCCCAGCATTTT
TRBJ2-1 once TRBD2 TRBV7-9 CASSSGTREDNEQFF TGTGCCAGCAGCTCCGGGACTAGAGAGGACAATGAGCAGTTCTTC
TRBJ2-1 NA NA TRBV7-9 CAGCDVGDYNEQFF TGTGCCGGGTGTGACGTTGGAGACTACAATGAGCAGTTCTTC
TRBJ1-6 NA TRBD1 TRBV9 CASSVGTGGNYSPLHF TGTGCCAGCAGCGTAGGGACAGGGGGAAATTATTCACCCCTCCACTTT
TRBJ2-1 NA NA TRBV5-1 CASSDGQAPSYNEQFF TGCGCCAGCAGCGATGGTCAGGCACCCTCCTACAATGAGCAGTTCTTC
TRBJ2-6 once NA TRBV18 CASSPRGIAGANVLTF TGTGCCAGCTCACCAAGGGGGATTGCTGGGGCCAACGTCCTGACTTTC
TRBJ1-4 once NA TRBV7-9 CASSRDSMGEKLFF TGTGCCAGCAGCCGGGACTCGATGGGTGAAAAACTGTTTTTT
TRBJ1-5 NA TRBD1 TRBV7-9 CASSFDRDPGNQPQHF TGTGCCAGCAGCTTTGACAGGGATCCGGGCAATCAGCCCCAGCATTTT
TRBJ1-1 few NA TRBV11-3 CASSLSQGNTEAFF TGTGCCAGCAGCTTGAGTCAGGGGAACACTGAAGCTTTCTTT
TRBJ1-1 NA NA TRBV27 CASMGRGTNTEAFF TGTGCCAGCATGGGGCGGGGTACGAACACTGAAGCTTTCTTT
TRBJ1-2 NA NA TRBV6-5 CASSWQGNGYTF TGTGCCAGCAGTTGGCAGGGGAATGGCTACACCTTC
TRBJ2-1 NA NA TRBV12-3/TRBV12-4 CASSLEYEQFF TGTGCCAGCAGTTTGGAGTATGAGCAGTTCTTC
TRBJ2-4 NA TRBD1 TRBV6-6 CASRTGQARDIQYF TGTGCCAGCCGGACTGGACAGGCTAGAGACATTCAGTACTTC